Sequencing of this T cell receptor (beta chain) was carried out in a study of OX40 agonist ivuxolimab in advanced cancers. Turning to the study itself: An agonistic human IgG2 monoclonal antibody against OX40 (CD134) was given.

Method: immunoSEQ multiplex PCR; TCRdb's copy keeps in-frame clones and lacks some. The sample holds under 85,000 clones, roughly 93% seen once. The CDR3 extends over 15 amino acids. The ends lost 6 bases at V and 0 bases at J; junction bases unmatched: 4. Germline V gives CDR1 MNHNS, CDR2 SASEGT. The receptor was isolated from an adult with an advanced solid tumor such as melanoma, head and neck, liver or kidney cancer. V usage is TRBV6-1 and J usage is TRBJ2-3; 9 nucleotides agree with TRBD2. The specimen was CD4+ or CD8+ T cells sorted from blood, collected in a trial of the OX40 agonist ivuxolimab. The CDR3 is CASRSGRTSTDTQYF. The CDR3 region has the DNA TGTGCCAGCAGAAGCGGGAGGACTAGCACAGATACGCAGTATTTT.